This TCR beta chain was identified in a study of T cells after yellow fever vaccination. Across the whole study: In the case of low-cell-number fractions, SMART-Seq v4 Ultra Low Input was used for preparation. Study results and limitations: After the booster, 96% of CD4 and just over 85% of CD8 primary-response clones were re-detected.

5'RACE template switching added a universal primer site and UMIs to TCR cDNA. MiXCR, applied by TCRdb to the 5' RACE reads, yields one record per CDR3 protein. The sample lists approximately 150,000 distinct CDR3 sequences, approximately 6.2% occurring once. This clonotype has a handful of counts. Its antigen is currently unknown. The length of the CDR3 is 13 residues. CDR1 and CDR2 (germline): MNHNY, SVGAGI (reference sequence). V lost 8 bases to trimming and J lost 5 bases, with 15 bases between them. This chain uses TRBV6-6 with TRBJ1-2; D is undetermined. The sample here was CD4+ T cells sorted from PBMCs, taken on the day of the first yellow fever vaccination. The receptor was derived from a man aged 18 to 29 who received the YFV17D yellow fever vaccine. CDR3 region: CASSAGFAYGYTF. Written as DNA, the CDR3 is TGTGCCAGCTCCGCAGGTTTTGCTTATGGCTACACCTTC.